These T cell receptor beta chains were read from a single sample in a study of OX40 agonist ivuxolimab in advanced cancers. Using immunoSEQ multiplex PCR, the repertoire was profiled, and TCRdb retains in-frame clones only, with some absent. The table records 70,000 or so clones, around 90% of them present only once. The source material was CD4+ or CD8+ T cells sorted from blood, sampled in a trial of the OX40 agonist ivuxolimab. These TCRs come from an adult with an advanced solid tumor such as melanoma, head and neck, liver or kidney cancer. Both conserved end residues are part of each CDR3. A D gene is named only where the DNA matches it firmly. Only some rows state a clone size, as once, few, many or a class for expanded clones.

J | size | D | V | DNA | CDR3
TRBJ1-4 | - | - | TRBV5-1 | TGCGCCAGCAGCTTGTACGGGGCCCCCGGGTCTAATGAAAAACTGTTTTTT | CASSLYGAPGSNEKLFF
TRBJ2-7 | - | - | TRBV27 | TGTGCCAGCAGTTTATCCGGGACCCTCTACGAGCAGTACTTC | CASSLSGTLYEQYF
TRBJ1-1 | - | TRBD1 | TRBV11-2 | TGTGCCAGCAGCCAGCGGGACAGGAACACTGAAGCTTTCTTT | CASSQRDRNTEAFF
TRBJ2-3 | few | TRBD2 | TRBV27 | TGTGCCAGCAGTTTATCGGTGGCTAGCGGATTGTCAGATACGCAGTATTTT | CASSLSVASGLSDTQYF
TRBJ2-2 | - | TRBD2 | TRBV19 | TGTGCCAGTAGTAGGACTAGCGGGGGTGGACCCGGGGAGCTGTTTTTT | CASSRTSGGGPGELFF
TRBJ2-3 | - | TRBD1 | TRBV5-1 | TGCGCCAGCAGCTTGTTACAGGGGGCAGCAGATACGCAGTATTTT | CASSLLQGAADTQYF
TRBJ2-1 | - | - | TRBV5-4 | TGTGCCAGCAGCTTAGGGTCAGACTCCTACAATGAGCAGTTCTTC | CASSLGSDSYNEQFF
TRBJ2-1 | - | - | TRBV7-6 | TGTGCCAGCAGCTTCGGGGGACATAGAGTGTACAATGAGCAGTTCTTC | CASSFGGHRVYNEQFF
TRBJ1-4 | - | - | TRBV6-6 | TGTGCCAGCAGTTACCGGGCTCCTGGGGCAAAACTGTTTTTT | CASSYRAPGAKLFF
TRBJ2-1 | - | TRBD2 | TRBV7-2 | TGTGCCAGCAGCTTACTTAGGGTTAGCGGGAGGGCTGAGGGGAATGAGCAGTTCTTC | CASSLLRVSGRAEGNEQFF
TRBJ1-5 | - | - | TRBV19 | TGTGCCAGTAGTAGGGACCCGCGAAGGCCCCAGCATTTT | CASSRDPRRPQHF
TRBJ1-1 | once | - | TRBV29-1 | TGCAGCGTTTTAATTAGGCGAGGAAGGCGTCGGGCTTTCTTT | CSVLIRRGRRRAFF
TRBJ2-5 | once | TRBD2 | TRBV7-2 | TGTGCCAGCAGCTCGACTAGCGGGCAAGAGACCCAGTACTTC | CASSSTSGQETQYF
TRBJ2-7 | - | - | TRBV6-5 | TGTGCCAGCAGTTACGGACAATACGAGCAGTACTTC | CASSYGQYEQYF
TRBJ1-5 | - | TRBD1 | TRBV19 | TGTGCCACCTCTGACAGGGCGGATCAGCCCCAGCATTTT | CATSDRADQPQHF
TRBJ1-3 | - | TRBD1 | TRBV6-1 | TGTGCCAGCAGTTCGAGACAGGGGGGAAACACCATATATTTT | CASSSRQGGNTIYF
TRBJ2-7 | - | - | TRBV5-1 | TGCGCCAGCAGCTTGGGTCTGGGCGGGATCGCCTACGAGCAGTACTTC | CASSLGLGGIAYEQYF
TRBJ1-1 | - | - | TRBV14 | TGTGCCAGCAGCCCAAAAAACGGGGGGGGAGCTTTCTTT | CASSPKNGGGAFF